The entry below describes one T cell receptor beta chain. The data originate from a study of T cell responses to AZD1222 COVID-19 vaccine. Assay used: immunoSEQ multiplex PCR; TCRdb lists only in-frame clones, some missing. The data show about 140,000 clones, more than 85% seen once. The CDR3 loop spans 14 amino acids. Per the germline V gene, CDR1 is SGHRS and CDR2 is YFSETQ. V was trimmed by 0 bases and J by 5 bases, leaving 12 bases between them. The source material was peripheral blood, sampled 28 days after the second AZD1222 dose. The TCR sequence derives from an adult who received the AZD1222 COVID-19 vaccine. This chain uses TRBV5-1 with TRBJ2-7, with a possible D match to TRBD1 (5 bases). DNA of the CDR3: TGCGCCAGCAGCTTGGGTGCAGGGCTCGACGAGCAGTACTTC. Translated: CASSLGAGLDEQYF.